This TCR beta chain appears in the sequencing data of a study of identical twins. In the case of this clonotype: Its target is not known.

Overall study results and limits: Researchers reported excess low generation probability among twin-shared out-of-frame alpha sequences. Invariant populations such as MAIT and iNKT cells could partly muddle zero-insertion analyses.

Healthy Caucasians, and only they, were the donors. cDNA molecules carried unique molecular identifiers, and template switching added a universal primer site. One entry per CDR3 protein results from TCRdb running MiXCR on the 5' RACE reads. The sample yields approximately 590,000 distinct CDR3 sequences, around 9.6% seen once. The ends were cut back, 5 bases at V and 4 bases at J, with 13 bases in the middle. CDR3 length: 14 amino acids. Germline loops: CDR1 SGHVS, CDR2 FNYEAQ. These same data were also listed under a study on yellow fever vaccine responses in identical twins.

This receptor was taken from a woman in her late teens or twenties in good health. The chain uses TRBV7-6 and TRBJ2-3; D gene uncertain. Sequencing was performed on PBMCs. The CDR3 here is CASSPRRVPDTQYF. Here the CDR3 DNA reads TGTGCCAGCAGCCCTCGAAGGGTCCCAGATACGCAGTATTTT. The whole variable domain, remainder taken from reference TRBV7-6 and TRBJ2-3, is GAGVSQSPRYKVTKRGQDVALRCDPISGHVSLYWYRQALGQGPEFLTYFNYEAQQDKSGLPNDRFSAERPEGSISTLTIQRTEQRDSAMYRCASSPRRVPDTQYFGPGTRLTVL.